This TCR beta chain was recorded in a study of identical twins. In this sample, this clonotype turned up a few times. Its antigen remains unidentified. The junction does not match germline at one end; this may be a read error. The study, taken as a whole, reports: Out-of-frame beta chain sequences displayed weaker excess sharing between twins. Because invariant MAIT and iNKT cells could be present, zero-insertion analyses could be partly confounded. Fewer insertions were carried by abundant cord blood beta clonotypes, but none was seen in memory repertoires.

There are 14 residues in the CDR3. CDR1 and CDR2 (germline): SSHAT, FNYEAQ (reference sequence). Carrying unique molecular identifiers, the cDNA also gained a universal primer site through template switching. MiXCR, run by TCRdb on the 5' RACE reads, gives a single entry per CDR3 protein. The sample has a few hundred thousand distinct CDR3 sequences, around 9% seen once; the top ten hold roughly 9%. The TCR originated in a woman aged 45-65 years in good health. The sample comprised naive T cells sorted from blood. J is TRBJ2-2 and V is TRBV7-7, with 8 bases lining up with TRBD1. As DNA, the CDR3 is TGTGCTAGCAGTAAGACAGGGGACACCGGGGAGCTGTTTTTT. It encodes CASSKTGDTGELFF.